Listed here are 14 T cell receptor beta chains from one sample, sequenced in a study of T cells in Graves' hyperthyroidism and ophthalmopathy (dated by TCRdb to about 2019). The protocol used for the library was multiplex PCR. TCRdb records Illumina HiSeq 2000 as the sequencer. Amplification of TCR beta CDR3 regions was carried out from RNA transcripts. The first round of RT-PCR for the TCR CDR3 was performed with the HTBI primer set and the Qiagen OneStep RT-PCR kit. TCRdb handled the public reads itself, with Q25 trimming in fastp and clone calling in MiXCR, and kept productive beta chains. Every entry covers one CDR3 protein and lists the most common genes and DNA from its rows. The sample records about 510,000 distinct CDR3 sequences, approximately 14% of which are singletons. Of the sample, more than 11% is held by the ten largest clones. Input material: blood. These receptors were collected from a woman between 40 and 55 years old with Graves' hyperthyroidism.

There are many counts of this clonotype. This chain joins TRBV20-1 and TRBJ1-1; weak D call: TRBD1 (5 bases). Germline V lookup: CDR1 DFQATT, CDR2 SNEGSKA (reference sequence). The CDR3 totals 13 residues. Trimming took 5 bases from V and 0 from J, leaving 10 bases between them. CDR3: CSASGPMNTEAFF. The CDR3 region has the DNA TGCAGTGCTTCGGGACCTATGAACACTGAAGCTTTCTTT.

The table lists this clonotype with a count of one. This CDR3 is CSASTSSDTQYF. CDR3 DNA sequence: TGCAGTGCTAGTACTAGCTCCGATACGCAGTATTTT. This chain connects TRBV20-1 to TRBJ2-3; tentatively, D is TRBD2 (6 bases). CDR1 is DFQATT and CDR2 is SNEGSKA in the germline V gene (reference sequence). The CDR3 is 12 residues long. V was pared by 3 bases and J by 6 bases, with 10 bases between.

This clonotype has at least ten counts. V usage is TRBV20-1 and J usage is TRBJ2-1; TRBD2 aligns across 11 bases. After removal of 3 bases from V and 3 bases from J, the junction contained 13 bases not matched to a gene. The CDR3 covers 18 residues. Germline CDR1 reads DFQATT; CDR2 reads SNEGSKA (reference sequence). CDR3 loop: CSARDPGTSGWGYNEQFF. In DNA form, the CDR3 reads TGCAGTGCTAGGGACCCCGGGACTAGCGGATGGGGCTACAATGAGCAGTTCTTC.

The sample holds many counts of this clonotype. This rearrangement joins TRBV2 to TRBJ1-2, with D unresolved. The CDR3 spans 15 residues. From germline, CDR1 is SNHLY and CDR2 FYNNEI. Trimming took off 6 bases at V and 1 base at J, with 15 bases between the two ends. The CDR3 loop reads CASRPGVGNNYGYTF. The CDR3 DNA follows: TGTGCCAGCAGGCCGGGAGTGGGGAATAACTATGGCTACACCTTC.

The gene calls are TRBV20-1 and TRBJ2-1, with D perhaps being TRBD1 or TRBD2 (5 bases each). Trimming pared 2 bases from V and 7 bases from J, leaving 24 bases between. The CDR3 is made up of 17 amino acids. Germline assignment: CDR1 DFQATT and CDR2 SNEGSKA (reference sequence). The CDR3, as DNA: TGCAGTGCTAGAAAGGGAACCGGGACGGGGTTGGTGAATGAGCAGTTCTTC. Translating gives CSARKGTGTGLVNEQFF.

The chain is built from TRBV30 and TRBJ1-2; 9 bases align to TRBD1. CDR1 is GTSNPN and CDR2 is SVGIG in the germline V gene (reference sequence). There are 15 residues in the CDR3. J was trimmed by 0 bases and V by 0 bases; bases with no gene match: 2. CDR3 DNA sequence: TGTGCCTGGAGTGTAGGGACAGGGACTAACTATGGCTACACCTTC. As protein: CAWSVGTGTNYGYTF.

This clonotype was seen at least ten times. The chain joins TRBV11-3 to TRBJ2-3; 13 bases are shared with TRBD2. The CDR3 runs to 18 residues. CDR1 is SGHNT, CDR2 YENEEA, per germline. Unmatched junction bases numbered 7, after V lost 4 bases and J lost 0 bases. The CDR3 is CASSWGLAGSISTDTQYF. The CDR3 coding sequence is TGTGCCAGCAGCTGGGGACTAGCGGGGAGCATAAGCACAGATACGCAGTATTTT.

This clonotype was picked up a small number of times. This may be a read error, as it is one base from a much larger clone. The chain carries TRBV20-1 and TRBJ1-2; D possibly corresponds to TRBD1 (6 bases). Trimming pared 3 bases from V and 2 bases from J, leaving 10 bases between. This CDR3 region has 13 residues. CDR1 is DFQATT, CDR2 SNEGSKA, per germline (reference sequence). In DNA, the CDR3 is TGCAGTGCTAGGTCGGGACACAACTATGGCTACACCTTC. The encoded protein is CSARSGHNYGYTF.

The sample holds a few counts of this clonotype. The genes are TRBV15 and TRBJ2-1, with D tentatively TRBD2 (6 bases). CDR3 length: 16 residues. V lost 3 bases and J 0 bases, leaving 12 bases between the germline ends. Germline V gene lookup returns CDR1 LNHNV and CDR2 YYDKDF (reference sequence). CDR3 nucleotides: TGTGCCACCAGCAGCGCTGCGGGAATCTCCTACAATGAGCAGTTCTTC. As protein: CATSSAAGISYNEQFF.

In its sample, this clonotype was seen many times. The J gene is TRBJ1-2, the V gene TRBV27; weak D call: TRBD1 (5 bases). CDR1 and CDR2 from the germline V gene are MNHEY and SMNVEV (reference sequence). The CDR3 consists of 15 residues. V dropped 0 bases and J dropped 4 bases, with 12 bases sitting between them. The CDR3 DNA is TGTGCCAGCAGTTTATCGGTTCAGGGAGCCTATGGCTACACCTTC. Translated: CASSLSVQGAYGYTF.

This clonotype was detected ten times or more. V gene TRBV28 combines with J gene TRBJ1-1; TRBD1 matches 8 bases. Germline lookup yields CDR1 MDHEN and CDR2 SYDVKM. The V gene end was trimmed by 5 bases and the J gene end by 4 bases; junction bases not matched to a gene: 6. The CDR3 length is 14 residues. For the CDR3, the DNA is TGTGCCAGCAGTAGAGACAGGGGAATCACTGAAGCTTTCTTT. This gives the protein CASSRDRGITEAFF.

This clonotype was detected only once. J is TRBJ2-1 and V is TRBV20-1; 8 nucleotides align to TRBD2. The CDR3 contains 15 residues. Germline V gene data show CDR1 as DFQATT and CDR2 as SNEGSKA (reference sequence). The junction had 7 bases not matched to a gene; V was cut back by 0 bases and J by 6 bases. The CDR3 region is CSARDRISGSNEQFF. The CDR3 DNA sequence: TGCAGTGCTAGAGATCGGATAAGCGGGAGCAATGAGCAGTTCTTC.

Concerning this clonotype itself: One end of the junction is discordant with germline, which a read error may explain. The CDR3 nucleotides read TGTGTCAGCAGCAGGGACAGGTTTTACGAGCAGTACTTC. Translating it yields CVSSRDRFYEQYF. The chain has TRBV6-2 or TRBV6-3 and TRBJ2-7, with TRBD1 identical over 8 bases. The germline gives CDR1 MNHEY, CDR2 SVGEGT. The CDR3 contains 13 residues.

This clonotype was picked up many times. DNA for the CDR3: TGCAGTGCAAAAAAACTAGTCATGAAGGCAGATACGCAGTATTTT. Its protein product is CSAKKLVMKADTQYF. The rearrangement uses TRBV20-1 and TRBJ2-3; the D gene is possibly TRBD2 (5 bases). Germline-derived CDR1 and CDR2 are DFQATT and SNEGSKA (reference sequence). The germline V and J ends were trimmed by 6 bases and 4 bases, with 20 bases remaining between them. CDR3 length: 15 residues.